This TCR beta chain was observed in a study of cytomegalovirus exposure and HLA in healthy donors. Overall study context: Clustering assigned approximately 78% of the roughly 430 genotyped donors to the Caucasian-associated ancestry cluster. General observations from the study: There were reportedly fewer N-insertions in an Asian-associated ancestry cluster than the approximately 600-donor mean, in a later analysis. Based on reports, TCR beta sequences accurately predicted HLA-A and HLA-B alleles for most subjects.

The primer mix had 60 Vbeta and 13 Jbeta primers. Here immunoSEQ multiplex PCR was the method, and the copy in TCRdb shows in-frame clones only, minus some. The sample records around 180,000 clones, around three quarters being singletons. On this clone itself: Antigen unknown.

Germline CDR1 and CDR2: MNHNS and SASEGT. This CDR3 has 14 residues. Trimming took off 7 bases at V and 2 bases at J, with 12 bases between the two ends. Sequencing was performed on PBMCs. This receptor was identified in a man aged 35-49 years in good health and CMV-seronegative. The chain employs TRBV6-1 and TRBJ1-5; D ambiguous. As DNA, the CDR3 is TGTGCCAGCAATGGGCAGTTGGGCAATCAGCCCCAGCATTTT. Protein: CASNGQLGNQPQHF.